Below are 17 T cell receptor beta chains sequenced from a single sample in a study of blood T cell repertoires in COVID-19. Some clones are missing from TCRdb's copy, which holds only in-frame ones; the method was immunoSEQ multiplex PCR. The sample shows around 320,000 clones, about 85% of them seen only once. The material sequenced was peripheral blood. The receptors stem from a man aged 18 to 29 with active or convalescent COVID-19.

This clone has only one observation. CDR3 DNA: TGTGCCAGCTCACTGCCCAATAGGAACACTGAAGCTTTCTTT. It is translated as CASSLPNRNTEAFF. The J gene is TRBJ1-1, the V gene TRBV18; D gene unclear. This CDR3 spans 14 amino acids. CDR1 is KGHSH and CDR2 is LQKENI in the germline V gene. The germline V and J ends were trimmed by 4 bases and 1 base, with 10 bases remaining between them.

The V gene is TRBV2, the J gene TRBJ2-7, with TRBD2 matching over 8 bases. The V segment lost 5 bases and the J segment 6 bases; nucleotides outside the gene matches: 15. Germline CDR1 and CDR2: SNHLY and FYNNEI. The CDR3 totals 16 residues. As DNA, the CDR3 is TGTGCCAGCAGTATCTACCCGACTGGACTAGCTCCCGAGCAGTACTTC. It specifies CASSIYPTGLAPEQYF.

The V gene is TRBV11-2, the J gene TRBJ2-5; 7 nucleotides match TRBD1. This CDR3 is built from 14 residues. The V gene's germline CDR1 is SGHAT and CDR2 FQNNGV. Losses at the gene ends were 6 bases for V and 9 bases for J; bases not matched to a gene: 13. DNA of the CDR3: TGTGCCAGCAGGGAATCCGGGACAGTGATGGCCCAGTACTTC. Translating gives CASRESGTVMAQYF.

The chain carries TRBV5-5 and TRBJ1-1; 7 positions agree with TRBD1. The CDR3 extends over 14 amino acids. The germline gives CDR1 SGHKS, CDR2 YYEKEE (reference sequence). V lost 1 base, J lost 1 base, and 1 base stayed unmatched. CDR3 protein: CASSLYRGNTEAFF. CDR3 in DNA: TGTGCCAGCAGCTTGTACAGGGGGAACACTGAAGCTTTCTTT.

The J gene is TRBJ2-2, the V gene TRBV4-1, with a possible D match to TRBD1 (6 bases). Germline V gene lookup returns CDR1 MGHRA and CDR2 YSYEKL. The CDR3 has 16 amino acids. V lost 5 bases and J lost 4, with 17 bases in between. CDR3 sequence reads: CASSLTGGRVTGELFF. In DNA, the CDR3 is TGCGCCAGCAGCTTGACAGGTGGGAGAGTCACCGGGGAGCTGTTTTTT.

The V call is TRBV19, the J call TRBJ1-2; D is perhaps TRBD1 (6 bases). Trimming cost V 4 bases and J 5 bases, with 20 bases left between them. The CDR3 consists of 16 residues. The germline CDR1 and CDR2 sequences are LNHDA and SQIVND (reference sequence). CDR3 protein: CASSTADRNPLYGYTF. The CDR3 region has the DNA TGTGCCAGTAGTACCGCCGACAGGAATCCCCTTTATGGCTACACCTTC.

The chain employs TRBV7-9 and TRBJ2-7; tentatively, D is TRBD1 (5 bases). Germline V gene data show CDR1 as SEHNR and CDR2 as FQNEAQ (reference sequence). The CDR3 spans 15 residues. The germline V and J ends were trimmed by 3 bases and 1 base, with 13 bases remaining between them. CDR3 in DNA: TGTGCCAGCAGCTTTGGGCAGGGTGGTTCCTACGAGCAGTACTTC. Its translation is CASSFGQGGSYEQYF.

V usage is TRBV6-5 and J usage is TRBJ2-5; 8 positions agree with TRBD1. This CDR3 contains 15 residues. J was trimmed by 3 bases and V by 5 bases; bases with no gene match: 8. Germline V gene data show CDR1 as MNHEY and CDR2 as SVGAGI. As DNA, the CDR3 is TGTGCCAGCAGTCGGAACAGGGGGGCGAAAGAGACCCAGTACTTC. This translates into CASSRNRGAKETQYF.

The chain couples TRBV19 to TRBJ1-1; D might be TRBD1 (5 bases). Deletions cut 3 bases from V and 4 bases from J, with 9 bases between. Germline assignment: CDR1 LNHDA and CDR2 SQIVND (reference sequence). The CDR3 consists of 13 residues. CDR3 amino acids: CASSISRATEAFF. In DNA form, the CDR3 reads TGTGCCAGTAGTATCAGCAGGGCCACTGAAGCTTTCTTT. The full variable domain, in which reference TRBV19 and TRBJ1-1 provide the parts outside the CDR3, is DGGITQSPKYLFRKEGQNVTLSCEQNLNHDAMYWYRQDPGQGLRLIYYSQIVNDFQKGDIAEGYSVSREKKESFPLTVTSAQKNPTAFYLCASSISRATEAFFGQGTRLTVV.

The chain links TRBV7-9 to TRBJ2-3; TRBD2 is a possible D gene (6 bases). The germline gives CDR1 SEHNR, CDR2 FQNEAQ (reference sequence). Trimming stripped 5 bases from V and 9 bases from J, with 12 bases between. This CDR3 contains 12 residues. The CDR3 is CASSPPGGTQYF. The CDR3 bases are TGTGCCAGCAGCCCCCCTGGGGGGACGCAGTATTTT.

V gene TRBV2 combines with J gene TRBJ2-7; TRBD1 matches at 8 bases. Germline-derived CDR1 and CDR2 are SNHLY and FYNNEI. The CDR3 is 16 residues long. V gave up 3 bases and J gave up 6 bases; unmatched junction bases: 13. The CDR3 DNA is TGTGCCAGCAGTGACCCGGACAGGGAACTTATGTCCGAGCAGTACTTC. The encoded protein is CASSDPDRELMSEQYF. The variable domain in full, with the rest retrieved from reference TRBV2 and TRBJ2-7, is EPEVTQTPSHQVTQMGQEVILRCVPISNHLYFYWYRQILGQKVEFLVSFYNNEISEKSEIFDDQFSVERPDGSNFTLKIRSTKLEDSAMYFCASSDPDRELMSEQYFGPGTRLTVT.

This clone was counted a single time. The V and J genes are TRBV6-6 and TRBJ1-4; 9 bases match TRBD1. V gave up 5 bases and J gave up 4 bases; unmatched junction bases: 5. Germline assignment: CDR1 MNHNY and CDR2 SVGAGI (reference sequence). This CDR3 has 15 residues. The CDR3 sequence is CASSPNRGLNEKLFF. The DNA for the CDR3 is TGTGCCAGCAGTCCCAACAGGGGGCTTAATGAAAAACTGTTTTTT.

The CDR3 bases are TGTGCCAGCTCACGCCGAGGCACTAATGAAAAACTGTTTTTT. It translates to CASSRRGTNEKLFF. The chain is built from TRBV18 and TRBJ1-4; D remains unclear. This CDR3 has 14 amino acids. CDR1 and CDR2 from the germline V gene are KGHSH and LQKENI. Trimming left V 4 bases short and J 2 bases short, with 8 bases between.

The chain has TRBV15 and TRBJ2-7; TRBD1 aligns across 8 bases. Trimming removed 3 bases from V and 5 bases from J; junction bases left unmatched: 6. This CDR3 spans 14 amino acids. Germline values: CDR1 LNHNV, CDR2 YYDKDF (reference sequence). CDR3 in DNA: TGTGCCACCAGCAGGGAGACAGGGGCTGACGAGCAGTACTTC. Encoded protein: CATSRETGADEQYF.

This chain links TRBV5-4 with TRBJ2-7, with 9 bases that match TRBD2. J lost 1 base, V lost 0 bases, and 8 bases had no gene match. Per germline, CDR1 SGHNT and CDR2 YYREEE (reference sequence). This CDR3 spans 17 amino acids. The CDR3 DNA sequence: TGTGCCAGCAGCTTGGCCGCATTAGCGGGAGAATCCTACGAGCAGTACTTC. It specifies CASSLAALAGESYEQYF.

The rearrangement joins TRBV7-9 to TRBJ1-1, with a weak D call TRBD1 (5 bases). The germline CDR1 and CDR2 sequences are SEHNR and FQNEAQ (reference sequence). The CDR3 consists of 15 residues. Trimming removed 3 bases at V and 7 bases at J, with 18 bases between. CDR3 protein: CASSFGAGRIDEAFF. CDR3 sequence (DNA): TGTGCCAGCAGCTTCGGGGCAGGGAGGATAGATGAAGCTTTCTTT.

This clone was recorded only once. The genes are TRBV4-1 and TRBJ2-7; weak D call: TRBD1 (5 bases). V lost 0 bases and J lost 6, with 15 bases in between. Looked up from germline, CDR1 is MGHRA and CDR2 is YSYEKL. The CDR3 is 15 amino acids. CDR3 amino acids: CASSQDGRGVLEQYF. The CDR3 bases are TGCGCCAGCAGCCAAGATGGTAGGGGTGTCCTCGAGCAGTACTTC.